Listed below are T cell receptor beta chains from one sample, sequenced in a study of blood T cell repertoires in COVID-19. Method: immunoSEQ multiplex PCR; TCRdb's copy keeps in-frame clones and lacks some. The table lists 150,000 to 200,000 clones, around nine tenths of them singletons. The sample comprised peripheral blood. Every receptor here comes from a man between 65 and 85 years old with acute or convalescent COVID-19. The CDR3 runs from the conserved cysteine through the conserved F or W. A D gene is named only where the DNA matches it firmly. A clone size is listed for some rows: how often the clone was seen (once, few, many), or a class if it is expanded.

.	13	TRBJ2-5	.	TRBV10-2	CASVSTIQETQYF	TGCGCCAGCGTCAGCACTATTCAAGAGACCCAGTACTTC
.	18	TRBJ2-3	.	TRBV27	CASSLRPLREWVTDTQYF	TGTGCCAGCAGTTTACGCCCCCTTCGGGAGTGGGTCACAGATACGCAGTATTTT
.	13	TRBJ2-4	.	TRBV29-1	CSVEGVTKNIQYF	TGCAGCGTTGAGGGCGTTACCAAAAACATTCAGTACTTC
.	14	TRBJ2-2	.	TRBV21-1	CASSTSVNTGELFF	TGTGCCAGCAGCACCTCGGTAAACACCGGGGAGCTGTTTTTT
.	14	TRBJ2-3	.	TRBV28	CASSLPGYTDTQYF	TGTGCCAGCAGTTTACCGGGGTACACAGATACGCAGTATTTT
.	16	TRBJ2-5	once	TRBV5-1	CASSLLRGPLQETQYF	TGCGCCAGCAGCTTGCTCCGGGGTCCGCTCCAAGAGACCCAGTACTTC
.	15	TRBJ1-3	.	TRBV9	CASSVQGYSGNTIYF	TGTGCCAGCAGCGTCCAGGGGTACTCTGGAAACACCATATATTTT
TRBD1	16	TRBJ1-3	.	TRBV5-1	CASSFAGTGSGNTIYF	TGCGCCAGCAGCTTTGCCGGGACAGGCTCTGGAAACACCATATATTTT
TRBD1	13	TRBJ1-5	.	TRBV28	CASRLTGHQPQHF	TGTGCCAGCAGATTGACAGGGCATCAGCCCCAGCATTTT
TRBD1	15	TRBJ1-3	.	TRBV20-1	CSASPADRDGNTIYF	TGCAGTGCTAGTCCCGCGGACAGGGATGGAAACACCATATATTTT
.	16	TRBJ2-1	.	TRBV2	CASSEVADSYYNEQFF	TGTGCCAGCAGTGAAGTGGCGGATTCGTACTACAATGAGCAGTTCTTC
.	16	TRBJ2-3	.	TRBV5-1	CASSSQGGPSTDTQYF	TGCGCCAGCAGCTCCCAGGGCGGCCCTAGCACAGATACGCAGTATTTT
TRBD1	14	TRBJ1-1	.	TRBV20-1	CSASGLQGATEAFF	TGCAGTGCTAGTGGATTACAGGGGGCTACTGAAGCTTTCTTT
TRBD1	17	TRBJ1-6	.	TRBV18	CASSRPRSDRAYSPLHF	TGTGCCAGCTCACGGCCCAGGTCGGACAGGGCCTATTCACCCCTCCACTTT
.	14	TRBJ2-1	few	TRBV19	CASIPGTSYNEQFF	TGTGCCAGTATACCCGGGACTTCTTACAATGAGCAGTTCTTC
TRBD1	15	TRBJ1-5	.	TRBV2	CASSTDRGAYQPQHF	TGTGCCAGCAGTACCGACAGGGGTGCTTATCAGCCCCAGCATTTT
.	14	TRBJ1-2	.	TRBV28	CASNSGQSNYGYTF	TGTGCCAGCAATAGTGGACAGTCTAACTATGGCTACACCTTC
.	15	TRBJ2-3	.	TRBV5-1	CASSGQTAFTDTQYF	TGCGCCAGCAGTGGGCAGACCGCCTTCACAGATACGCAGTATTTT
.	16	TRBJ2-3	few	TRBV5-1	CASSLGGYRSTDTQYF	TGCGCCAGCTCATTAGGGGGATATCGTAGCACAGATACGCAGTATTTT
TRBD1	14	TRBJ2-7	.	TRBV6-6	CASSRTGQTYEQYF	TGTGCCAGCAGTCGGACAGGACAAACCTACGAGCAGTACTTC
TRBD1	14	TRBJ1-4	.	TRBV5-6	CASRTTGENEKLFF	TGTGCCAGCAGGACGACAGGGGAAAATGAAAAACTGTTTTTT
.	15	TRBJ2-1	.	TRBV7-2	CASSFGAALLGEQFF	TGTGCCAGCAGCTTTGGGGCCGCGTTGCTAGGCGAGCAGTTCTTC
.	15	TRBJ1-5	.	TRBV28	CASSRRISAYQPQHF	TGTGCCAGCAGTCGGCGGATCAGCGCTTATCAGCCCCAGCATTTT
.	14	TRBJ1-2	.	TRBV5-8	CASNSGEEGGGYTF	TGTGCCAGTAATTCGGGGGAGGAGGGCGGAGGCTACACCTTC
.	14	TRBJ1-3	.	TRBV4-2	CASSFDRTGNTIYF	TGTGCCAGCAGCTTTGACAGGACTGGAAACACCATATATTTT
TRBD1	16	TRBJ2-7	once	TRBV7-8	CASSLAGTGGLYEQYF	TGTGCCAGCAGCTTAGCGGGGACAGGGGGACTCTACGAGCAGTACTTC
TRBD1	14	TRBJ1-1	.	TRBV5-5	CASGYRDRDVEAFF	TGTGCCAGCGGCTACCGGGACAGGGATGTAGAAGCTTTCTTT
TRBD2	15	TRBJ2-7	few	TRBV7-6	CASSAGLAGTYEQYF	TGTGCCAGCAGCGCTGGACTAGCGGGGACCTACGAGCAGTACTTC
.	14	TRBJ2-2	.	TRBV19	CASRLAANTGELFF	TGTGCCAGTAGACTGGCGGCGAACACCGGGGAGCTGTTTTTT
TRBD1	13	TRBJ1-5	.	TRBV10-3	CAISVDRDQPQHF	TGTGCCATCAGTGTGGACAGGGATCAGCCCCAGCATTTT
.	12	TRBJ1-2	.	TRBV19	CASSIGGLGYTF	TGTGCCAGTAGTATTGGGGGCCTAGGCTACACCTTC
TRBD1	18	TRBJ2-2	.	TRBV4-3	CASSQGHGQGVNTGELFF	TGCGCCAGCAGCCAAGGGCACGGACAGGGGGTAAACACCGGGGAGCTGTTTTTT
TRBD2	17	TRBJ2-3	.	TRBV7-2	CASSLAIAGGPSDTQYF	TGTGCCAGCAGCTTAGCGATAGCGGGGGGGCCGAGTGATACGCAGTATTTT
.	16	TRBJ1-6	.	TRBV3-1/TRBV3-2	CASSRNQRTDNSPLHF	TGTGCCAGCAGCCGAAACCAAAGGACAGATAATTCACCCCTCCACTTT
TRBD1	15	TRBJ2-5	.	TRBV5-4	CASSLERGRGETQYF	TGTGCCAGCAGCTTGGAAAGGGGGCGAGGAGAGACCCAGTACTTC
TRBD1	14	TRBJ1-4	.	TRBV27	CASSLDRDLGKLFF	TGTGCCAGCAGTTTGGACAGGGACTTGGGGAAACTGTTTTTT
.	13	TRBJ2-1	once	TRBV5-4	CASSGVKYNEQFF	TGTGCCAGCAGCGGAGTCAAGTACAATGAGCAGTTCTTC
.	12	TRBJ1-5	.	TRBV19	CASSSDWRPQHF	TGTGCCAGCAGTAGCGACTGGCGGCCCCAGCATTTT
TRBD1	13	TRBJ1-3	.	TRBV6-5	CASSRDRVYTIYF	TGTGCCAGCTCCCGGGACAGGGTTTACACCATATATTTT
.	13	TRBJ2-3	.	TRBV5-1	CASSLGGTDTQYF	TGCGCCAGCAGCTTGGGAGGAACAGATACGCAGTATTTT
.	13	TRBJ1-2	.	TRBV7-3	CASSSDRREGYTF	TGTGCCAGCAGCTCCGACCGACGGGAGGGCTACACCTTC
TRBD1	14	TRBJ2-7	.	TRBV5-1	CASSRTGLTYEQYF	TGCGCCAGCAGCAGGACAGGGCTAACCTACGAGCAGTACTTC
TRBD2	17	TRBJ2-3	.	TRBV3-1/TRBV3-2	CASSPEVRTSGTDTQYF	TGTGCCAGCAGCCCGGAGGTAAGGACTAGCGGCACAGATACGCAGTATTTT
TRBD2	16	TRBJ2-7	few	TRBV4-1	CASSLFPAGYGHEQYF	TGCGCCAGCAGCCTCTTCCCAGCGGGGTACGGGCACGAGCAGTACTTC
TRBD2	16	TRBJ2-7	.	TRBV19	CASSTRGDLPSYEQYF	TGTGCCAGTAGTACCCGGGGGGACCTCCCCTCCTACGAGCAGTACTTC
.	13	TRBJ1-5	once	TRBV11-2	CASSLDTGQPQHF	TGTGCCAGCAGCTTAGATACGGGTCAGCCCCAGCATTTT
.	14	TRBJ1-3	few	TRBV28	CASSSGQDGNTIYF	TGTGCCAGTTCATCAGGGCAAGATGGAAACACCATATATTTT
TRBD2	12	TRBJ2-3	.	TRBV29-1	CSVRTSENTQYF	TGCAGCGTTCGGACTAGCGAGAATACGCAGTATTTT
TRBD1	14	TRBJ2-7	.	TRBV5-1	CASSPTGGSYEQYF	TGCGCCAGCAGCCCAACAGGGGGGTCCTACGAGCAGTACTTC
.	15	TRBJ2-5	few	TRBV27	CASRSVSQRVETQYF	TGTGCCAGCAGGTCGGTTTCCCAGCGGGTAGAGACCCAGTACTTC
TRBD1	15	TRBJ2-2	.	TRBV7-9	CASSLARQGSGELFF	TGTGCCAGCAGCTTAGCGCGACAGGGGTCCGGGGAGCTGTTTTTT
TRBD2	15	TRBJ2-1	.	TRBV7-8	CASSLGARGNNEQFF	TGTGCCAGCAGCTTAGGCGCGCGGGGGAACAATGAGCAGTTCTTC
.	12	TRBJ1-3	few	TRBV29-1	CSTTVDGNTIYF	TGCAGCACGACAGTGGATGGAAACACCATATATTTT
.	12	TRBJ1-2	.	TRBV3-1/TRBV3-2	CASSHPNYGYTF	TGTGCCAGCAGCCATCCGAACTATGGCTACACCTTC